The sequence of this T cell receptor (beta chain) was determined in a study of cytomegalovirus exposure and HLA in healthy donors. Primers included in the PCR were 60 Vbeta and 13 Jbeta primers. The data were produced by immunoSEQ multiplex PCR, yet TCRdb's version contains in-frame clones alone and is incomplete. The sample has approximately 110,000 clones; over 75% are singletons. Germline V gene sequence: CDR1 LNHNV, CDR2 YYDKDF (reference sequence). The V gene lost 0 bases and the J gene lost 0 bases, with 15 bases spanning the gap. This CDR3 has 17 amino acids. Study-level results: Among the sequence variants, a highly shared cluster was likely an artifact of sequencing. The CMV antigen specificity of three CMV-associated chains was confirmed through in vitro analysis.

A note on this clone: As yet, its antigen is unknown.

The sequenced sample consisted of PBMCs. The sequence derives from a man aged 25-45 years in good health and CMV-seropositive. The gene calls are TRBV15 and TRBJ2-7; possible D gene TRBD1, 6 bases. The chain's CDR3 is CATSRDTGYKSSYEQYF. CDR3 sequence (DNA): TGTGCCACCAGCAGAGATACAGGGTACAAGAGCTCCTACGAGCAGTACTTC.